A selection of T cell receptor beta chains follows, all from one sample in a study of low-dose radiotherapy and immunotherapy resistance in tumors. TCRdb reanalysed the reads using MiXCR and keeps one entry per CDR3 protein. The repertoire holds 65,000 to 90,000 distinct CDR3 sequences, with under 20% as singletons. Sequenced here: PBMCs, sampled before treatment. Receptors were obtained from a male donor with prostate cancer. Each CDR3 is given with its conserved first and last residue. D genes are given only for firm matches. Sizes are listed as once, few, many, or a class for an expanded clone.

abundance	j_gene	v_gene	d_gene	CDR3nt	CDR3aa
many	TRBJ2-3	TRBV20-1	TRBD2	TGCAGTGCTAACCCTTATAGCGGGGGCACAGATACGCAGTATTTT	CSANPYSGGTDTQYF
medium-sized	TRBJ2-1	TRBV3-1	TRBD1	TGTGCCAGCAGCCAAGAAGTGGGGACAGGGTACAATGAGCAGTTCTTC	CASSQEVGTGYNEQFF
many	TRBJ1-1	TRBV6-4	NA	TGTGCCAGCAGTCCTGGACGGGGTGGAGGCACTGAAGCTTTCTTT	CASSPGRGGGTEAFF
many	TRBJ1-5	TRBV2	NA	TGTGCCAGCAGTGATGTTCCAGGGGTCAATCAGCCCCAGCATTTT	CASSDVPGVNQPQHF
many	TRBJ2-3	TRBV6-2/TRBV6-3	TRBD1	TGTGCCACGCGGGGACAGGGAAAAAGAGGGGAGACCACAGATACGCAGTATTTT	CATRGQGKRGETTDTQYF
many	TRBJ1-3	TRBV5-1	TRBD1	TGCGCCAGCAGCGAGGGACAGTCCTCTGGAAACACCATATATTTT	CASSEGQSSGNTIYF
many	TRBJ2-1	TRBV2	TRBD2	TGTGCCAGCAGCCAACGGACTAGCGGGATCTACAATGAGCAGTTCTTC	CASSQRTSGIYNEQFF
many	TRBJ1-5	TRBV5-1	TRBD1	TGCGCCAGCAGCTTGGCGGGACAGGGAGGACAGCCCCAGCATTTT	CASSLAGQGGQPQHF
many	TRBJ2-1	TRBV3-1	NA	TGTGCCAGCAGCCAAGTCAGGGCATACAATGAGCAGTTCTTC	CASSQVRAYNEQFF
once	TRBJ2-7	TRBV11-3	TRBD2	TGTGCCAGCAGTCGTCAGGGAGGGGAGCAGTACTTC	CASSRQGGEQYF
many	TRBJ2-3	TRBV28	TRBD2	TGTGCCAGCAGTTCCCTAGCGGGAGAGCGATATACGCAGTATTTT	CASSSLAGERYTQYF
many	TRBJ2-7	TRBV12-3/TRBV12-4	TRBD1	TGTGCCAGCAGATGGTCTACAGGGGGTTCCTACGAGCAGTACTTC	CASRWSTGGSYEQYF
many	TRBJ2-5	TRBV7-2	NA	TGTGCCAGCAGCCTACTCTCCACCGCGGCGACCCAGTACTTC	CASSLLSTAATQYF
many	TRBJ2-7	TRBV25-1	NA	TGTGCCAGCAGTACACGGGGACGATCCTACGAGCAGTACTTC	CASSTRGRSYEQYF
many	TRBJ2-7	TRBV5-1	NA	TGCGCCAGCAGCTTGGGGGGAACAAAGCGGACATGGGACGAGCAGTACTTC	CASSLGGTKRTWDEQYF